This is a list of T cell receptor beta chains from one sample in a study of CD8 T cells in Susac syndrome. A single record per CDR3 protein comes from TCRdb applying MiXCR to the immunoSEQ multiplex PCR reads. The sample holds about 120,000 distinct CDR3 sequences, around 90% seen once. The sequenced material came from CD4+ T cells from PBMCs. The receptors come from a human donor in good health. The CDR3 runs from the conserved cysteine through the conserved F or W. D genes are given only for firm matches. Expanded clones get a size class; other rows say once, few or many, or leave the size out.

-	TRBV7-9	TRBJ1-2	-	TGTGCCAGCAGCCCTCCAGACTGGGCTAACTATGGCTACACCTTC	CASSPPDWANYGYTF
-	TRBV20-1	TRBJ1-4	-	TGCAGTGCTAGAGTCGGGGGGGATGAAAAACTGTTTTTT	CSARVGGDEKLFF
-	TRBV5-1	TRBJ2-5	-	TGCGCCAGCAGCGGCCATGTTGGGGGGTCCCAAGAGACCCAGTACTTC	CASSGHVGGSQETQYF
-	TRBV7-2	TRBJ1-2	TRBD1	TGTGCCAGCAGCCCCCGAGTGGGACAGGGCTATGGCTACACCTTC	CASSPRVGQGYGYTF
-	TRBV20-1	TRBJ2-1	TRBD2	TGCAGTGCTAGGACCTCCCTAGCGGAGGACTACAATGAGCAGTTCTTC	CSARTSLAEDYNEQFF
-	TRBV4-3	TRBJ1-1	-	TGCGCCAGCAGCCAAGATGGACAGCTAAACACTGAAGCTTTCTTT	CASSQDGQLNTEAFF
-	TRBV15	TRBJ1-1	-	TGTGCCACGTGCCTATCGACGGGCACTGAAGCTTTCTTT	CATCLSTGTEAFF
-	TRBV7-2	TRBJ2-3	TRBD1	TGTGCCAGCAGCCCGGTAGGGACAGGGAGCACAGATACGCAGTATTTT	CASSPVGTGSTDTQYF
-	TRBV29-1	TRBJ2-3	TRBD1	TGCAGCGTTGAAGGGACAGGGGGCGACATGGTACACACAGATACGCAGTATTTT	CSVEGTGGDMVHTDTQYF
-	TRBV12-3/TRBV12-4	TRBJ2-1	TRBD2	TGTGCCAGCAGTTTGGTAGCGGGGGTCAGGGAGCAGTTCTTC	CASSLVAGVREQFF
-	TRBV7-8	TRBJ2-3	-	TGTGCCAGCAGACGAGGCACAGATACGCAGTATTTT	CASRRGTDTQYF
-	TRBV3-1	TRBJ2-7	-	TGTGCCAGCAGCCCATCAAAAAACGGGGTGCAGTACTTC	CASSPSKNGVQYF
-	TRBV19	TRBJ1-1	-	TGTGCCAGTATTGAGACTGACACAAACACTGAAGCTTTCTTT	CASIETDTNTEAFF
once	TRBV7-2	TRBJ2-3	TRBD2	TGTGCCAGCAGCCCAAGGGGGACTAGACCCACAGATACGCAGTATTTT	CASSPRGTRPTDTQYF
-	TRBV7-9	TRBJ1-4	-	TGTGCCAGCAGCCTATCCCTTGGGCATGAAAAACTGTTTTTT	CASSLSLGHEKLFF
-	TRBV7-3	TRBJ1-2	-	TGTGCCAGCAGACTCGACGGAGTCTATGGCTACACCTTC	CASRLDGVYGYTF
once	TRBV7-9	TRBJ2-3	TRBD2	TGTGCCAGCAGCTCCCCCGGGCGGGGGGCTACAGATACGCAGTATTTT	CASSSPGRGATDTQYF
-	TRBV7-2	TRBJ2-5	TRBD1	TGTGCCAGCAGCCCCCAAGGGACAGCCCAAGAGGCCCAGTACTTC	CASSPQGTAQEAQYF
-	TRBV19	TRBJ1-5	-	TGTGCCAGTAGTTTAGAACGGAGGGTAAGTGGCAATCAGCCCCAGCATTTT	CASSLERRVSGNQPQHF
few	TRBV7-9	TRBJ1-1	-	TGTGCCAGCAGCTTACAACAGGACACTGAAGCTTTCTTT	CASSLQQDTEAFF
-	TRBV7-8	TRBJ2-5	-	TGTGCCAGCAGCCTCATCCCGCCCGAGACCCAGTACTTC	CASSLIPPETQYF
-	TRBV25-1	TRBJ1-4	TRBD1	TGTGCCAGCAGCGAAGCGGGACAGGGTCTAGAAAAACTGTTTTTT	CASSEAGQGLEKLFF
-	TRBV6-2/TRBV6-3	TRBJ2-7	-	TGTGCCAGCAGTTTAAGGGGAGGAGCACGGGAGCAGTACTTC	CASSLRGGAREQYF
-	TRBV5-1	TRBJ1-1	-	TGCGCCAGCAGCTTGGAGCAGCCGCTATACACTGAAGCTTTCTTT	CASSLEQPLYTEAFF
-	TRBV9	TRBJ2-3	-	TGTGCCAGCAGCGTAGCCCCGGGACAAGCTTCTTATACGCAGTATTTT	CASSVAPGQASYTQYF
-	TRBV24-1	TRBJ1-2	-	TGTGCCACCAGTGACTTTGACAAGAACTATGGCTACACCTTC	CATSDFDKNYGYTF
-	TRBV7-9	TRBJ1-1	TRBD1	TGTGCCAGCAGCTTGTCCACGGGACAGGGCGGGGTAGCTTTCTTT	CASSLSTGQGGVAFF
-	TRBV5-1	TRBJ2-1	-	TGCGCCAGCAGCTCCCAGGGTAGGCGGACCTACAATGAGCAGTTCTTC	CASSSQGRRTYNEQFF
-	TRBV5-6	TRBJ1-1	TRBD1	TGTGCCAGCAGCTTTCGGACAGGGGCGTTGAACACTGAAGCTTTCTTT	CASSFRTGALNTEAFF
once	TRBV28	TRBJ1-2	TRBD1	TGTGCCAGCAGTTCCTCCGGGACAGGGGTCCTTAACTATGGCTACACCTTC	CASSSSGTGVLNYGYTF
once	TRBV5-4	TRBJ2-5	TRBD1	TGTGCCAGCAGCCGACAGGGGGCTTGGGAGACCCAGTACTTC	CASSRQGAWETQYF
-	TRBV14	TRBJ2-1	TRBD1	TGTGCCAGCAGCCAGAACAGGGGGCGTTGGGGAAATGAGCAGTTCTTC	CASSQNRGRWGNEQFF
-	TRBV14	TRBJ2-7	-	TGTGCCAGCAGCCAAGCGGGAGAGATCTATGGCGAGCAGTACTTC	CASSQAGEIYGEQYF
-	TRBV29-1	TRBJ1-1	-	TGCAGCGTTGTACAGGATCCGAACACTGAAGCTTTCTTT	CSVVQDPNTEAFF
-	TRBV20-1	TRBJ1-3	TRBD1	TGCAGTGCTGAAACAGGGGGAACTGGAAACACCATATATTTT	CSAETGGTGNTIYF
-	TRBV4-3	TRBJ2-7	-	TGCGCCAGCAGCCAAGAATGGACAGCGTCCTACGAGCAGTACTTC	CASSQEWTASYEQYF
-	TRBV7-6	TRBJ2-2	-	TGTGCCAGCAGCCAGGTTCGTCTCACCGGGGAGCTGTTTTTT	CASSQVRLTGELFF
-	TRBV19	TRBJ1-5	-	TGTGCCAGTAGTACTCCGGGAGACAAAAGCAATCAGCCCCAGCATTTT	CASSTPGDKSNQPQHF
-	TRBV6-2/TRBV6-3	TRBJ2-7	-	TGTGCCAGCTGGGGAACCGGGCCGATAAACTCCTACGAGCAGTACTTC	CASWGTGPINSYEQYF
-	TRBV28	TRBJ2-7	-	TGTGCCAGCAGTGCGGCCTCTTTCGAGCAGTACTTC	CASSAASFEQYF
-	TRBV7-2	TRBJ2-3	TRBD2	TGTGCCAGCACCCTAGCGGGGGGGACCGATACGCAGTATTTT	CASTLAGGTDTQYF
-	TRBV2	TRBJ1-4	-	TGTGCCAGCACCGGACAGTATGCAACTAATGAAAAACTGTTTTTT	CASTGQYATNEKLFF
-	TRBV9	TRBJ2-1	TRBD2	TGTGCCAGCAGCGTAGCCCGGGGACTAGCGGGGTACAATGAGCAGTTCTTC	CASSVARGLAGYNEQFF
-	TRBV18	TRBJ2-7	TRBD1	TGTGCCAGCTCACCAACAGGGGGAGGCTACGAGCAGTACTTC	CASSPTGGGYEQYF
once	TRBV2	TRBJ1-5	-	TGTGCCAGCAGTGAAGGGGGCAGGGGTTATAGCAATCAGCCCCAGCATTTT	CASSEGGRGYSNQPQHF
-	TRBV18	TRBJ2-5	-	TGTGCCAGCTCACCACCGGAAGGGTGGGAGACCCAGTACTTC	CASSPPEGWETQYF
-	TRBV7-3	TRBJ2-5	-	TGTGCCAGCAGCTTATATGGGAAACAAGAGACCCAGTACTTC	CASSLYGKQETQYF
-	TRBV5-1	TRBJ2-1	TRBD2	TGCGCCAGCAGCGATCTAGCGGGAGGTGCCAATGAGCAGTTCTTC	CASSDLAGGANEQFF
-	TRBV19	TRBJ2-1	-	TGTGCCAGTAAAAGGTTCAGATCCGACAATGAGCAGTTCTTC	CASKRFRSDNEQFF
-	TRBV7-2	TRBJ2-7	-	TGTGCCAGCAGCTTAAGGGAAGCAGGAATCTCGGAGCAGTACTTC	CASSLREAGISEQYF
-	TRBV29-1	TRBJ1-1	-	TGCAGCGTTGTTCAGAGATTGAACACTGAAGCTTTCTTT	CSVVQRLNTEAFF
-	TRBV27	TRBJ1-5	-	TGTGCCAGTGGGACGTTGGATGGCAATCAGCCCCAGCATTTT	CASGTLDGNQPQHF
few	TRBV29-1	TRBJ1-1	TRBD1	TGCAGCGTTGCCTTGGACAGGGGCCTTGGAGCTTTCTTT	CSVALDRGLGAFF
-	TRBV20-1	TRBJ2-7	TRBD2	TGCAGTGCTACCGGGACTAGCGGGATCCTCTACGAGCAGTACTTC	CSATGTSGILYEQYF
few	TRBV20-1	TRBJ2-3	-	TGCAGTGCTAGAGATCCCAACGGGGGCACAGATACGCAGTATTTT	CSARDPNGGTDTQYF
-	TRBV20-1	TRBJ2-7	-	TGCAGTGCTACGACAGGACCCTACGAGCAGTACTTC	CSATTGPYEQYF
-	TRBV5-1	TRBJ2-7	-	TGCGCCAGCAGCTTTCAGGGTTTGTCGCACGAGCAGTACTTC	CASSFQGLSHEQYF